The T cell receptor (beta chain) described here comes from a study of shared clonotypes between healthy human individuals. Study results and caveats: At large depth, rarefaction still showed sorted-subset sequencing to be incomplete. Among non-shared clonotypes, generation probabilities were lower than among those shared by all four donors. When naive CD4 clonotypes were compared across several donors, 4% to 5.5% were shared.

Per the original data handling: ImmunoSEQ only sent back junction sequences with no quality scores, so filtering was done differently. TCRdb's table, derived via immunoSEQ multiplex PCR, lists solely in-frame clones and lacks some. Clone size and the V and J calls come from that table; the DNA yielded D and trimming. The profile shows over a million clones, roughly 97% of them singletons. About this clone: Its antigen remains unidentified.

The CDR3 runs to 15 residues. Germline loops: CDR1 SGHRS, CDR2 YFSETQ. Trimming cost V 0 bases and J 8 bases; bases outside gene matches: 6. The TCR originated in a man between 25 and 39 years old in good health. The V gene is TRBV5-1, the J gene TRBJ1-4; TRBD1 matches 8 bases. The sample was naive CD4+ T cells sorted from blood. Described subset: CD45RA+ positively selected. CDR3 in amino acids: CASSLDGQGGEKLFF. The CDR3 region has the DNA TGCGCCAGCAGCTTGGACGGACAGGGTGGGGAAAAACTGTTTTTT.